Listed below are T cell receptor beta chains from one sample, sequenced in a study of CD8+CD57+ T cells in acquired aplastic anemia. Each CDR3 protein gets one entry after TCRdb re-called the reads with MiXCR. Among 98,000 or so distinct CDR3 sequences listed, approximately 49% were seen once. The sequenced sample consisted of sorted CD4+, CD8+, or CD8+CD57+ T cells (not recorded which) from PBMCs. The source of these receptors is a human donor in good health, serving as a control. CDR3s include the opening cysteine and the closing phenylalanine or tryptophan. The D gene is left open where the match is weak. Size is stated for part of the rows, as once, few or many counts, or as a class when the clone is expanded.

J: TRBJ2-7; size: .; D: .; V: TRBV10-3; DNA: TGTGCCATCAGTGAGCAACAGGGCGAGCAGTACTTC; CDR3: CAISEQQGEQYF
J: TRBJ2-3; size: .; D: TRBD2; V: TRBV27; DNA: TGTGCCAGCAGTTTATCTCGCGCTAGCGGGGGCACAGATACGCAGTATTTT; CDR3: CASSLSRASGGTDTQYF
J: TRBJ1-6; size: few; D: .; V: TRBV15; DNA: TGTGCCACCAGCAGCGACCGACGCGGAGGTGCACCCCTCCACTTT; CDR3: CATSSDRRGGAPLHF
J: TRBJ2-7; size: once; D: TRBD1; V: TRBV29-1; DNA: TGCAGCGTGATAAACAGGGGGCGTTACGGGCAGCACTTC; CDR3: CSVINRGRYGQHF
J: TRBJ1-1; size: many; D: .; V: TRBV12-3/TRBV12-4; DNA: TGTGCCAGCACACCCCACAGTTCCATGAACACTGAAGCTTTCTTT; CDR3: CASTPHSSMNTEAFF
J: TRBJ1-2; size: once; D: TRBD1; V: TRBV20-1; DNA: TGCAGTGCTAGCGAGGGGACAGGGGGTGGCTACACCTTC; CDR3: CSASEGTGGGYTF
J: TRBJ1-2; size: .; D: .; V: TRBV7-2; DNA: TGTGCCAGCTCCCCGACAGGAGCTCCTAACTATGGCTACACCTTC; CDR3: CASSPTGAPNYGYTF
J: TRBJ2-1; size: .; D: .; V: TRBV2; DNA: TGTGCCAGCAGTGATGCAGAGCAGTTCTTC; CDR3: CASSDAEQFF
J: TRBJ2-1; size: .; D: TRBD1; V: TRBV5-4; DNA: TGTGCCAGCAGCTTGGGCAGGGGGCGCGATGAGCAGTTCTTC; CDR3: CASSLGRGRDEQFF
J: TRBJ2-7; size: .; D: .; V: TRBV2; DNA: TGTGCCAGCAGCTTAGGTTACTACGAGCAGTACTTC; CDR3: CASSLGYYEQYF
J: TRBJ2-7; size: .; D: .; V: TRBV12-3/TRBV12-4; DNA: TGTGCCAGCAGCCAGAATTCCTACGAGCAGTACTTC; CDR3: CASSQNSYEQYF
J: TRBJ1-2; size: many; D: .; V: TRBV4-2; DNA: TGTGCCAGCAGCCTTCCGGCCAGCCTGAATCTCAGCTTC; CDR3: CASSLPASLNLSF
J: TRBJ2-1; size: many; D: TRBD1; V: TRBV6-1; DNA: TGTGCCAGCAGATCGAACAGGGGCCACAATGAGCAGTTCTTC; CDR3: CASRSNRGHNEQFF
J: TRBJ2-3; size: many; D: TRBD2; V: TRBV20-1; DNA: TGCAGTGCTAGAATCGGGACTAGCGCGCAGTATTTT; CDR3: CSARIGTSAQYF
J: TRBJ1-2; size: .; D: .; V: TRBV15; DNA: TGTGCCACCAGCAGAGATTGGCCACCACAAAATGGCTACACCTTC; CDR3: CATSRDWPPQNGYTF
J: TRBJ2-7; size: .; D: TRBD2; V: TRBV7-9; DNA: TGTGCCAGCAGCTCCGGACTAGCGGGAGGGTACGAGCAGTACTTC; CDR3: CASSSGLAGGYEQYF
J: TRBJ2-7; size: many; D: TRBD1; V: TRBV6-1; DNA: TGTGCCAGCAGTCCCACCGGGACAGGGTTTTACGAGCAGTACTTC; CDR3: CASSPTGTGFYEQYF
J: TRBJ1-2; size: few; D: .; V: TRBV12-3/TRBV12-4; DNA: TGTGCCAGCAGTTGGGACACCTTC; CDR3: CASSWDTF
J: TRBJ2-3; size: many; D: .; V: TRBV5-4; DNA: TGTGCCAGCAGCTTGTATGACAGGTTGGATACGCAGTATTTT; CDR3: CASSLYDRLDTQYF
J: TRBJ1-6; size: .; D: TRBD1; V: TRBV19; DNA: TGTGCCAGTAGTCTTGACAGGGGAGGTGATTCACCCCTCCACTTT; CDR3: CASSLDRGGDSPLHF
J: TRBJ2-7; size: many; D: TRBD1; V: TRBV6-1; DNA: TGTGCCAGCAGGCCGGGACAGTCCTACGAGCAGTACTTC; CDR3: CASRPGQSYEQYF
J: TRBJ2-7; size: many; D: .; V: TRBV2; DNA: TGTGCCAGCAGACAACATCCCGCCAGGGAGGAGTACGAGCAGTACTTC; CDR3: CASRQHPAREEYEQYF
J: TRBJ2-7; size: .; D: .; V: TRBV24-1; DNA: TGTGCCACCGGCGGCACAGGGAGGACCTACGAGCAGTACTTC; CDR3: CATGGTGRTYEQYF
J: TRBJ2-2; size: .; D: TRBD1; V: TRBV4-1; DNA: TGCGCCAGCAGCCAAGCGGGACAGTACACCGGGGAGCTGTTTTTT; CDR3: CASSQAGQYTGELFF
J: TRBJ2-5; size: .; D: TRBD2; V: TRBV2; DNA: TGTGCCAGCACTAATGGACTAGCGGGGGGGCTGTGGGAGACCCAGTACTTC; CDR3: CASTNGLAGGLWETQYF
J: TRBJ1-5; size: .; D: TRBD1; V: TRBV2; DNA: TGTGCCAGCAGGGGGGACAGTCTCAATCAGCCCCAGCATTTT; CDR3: CASRGDSLNQPQHF
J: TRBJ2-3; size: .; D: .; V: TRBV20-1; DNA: TGCAGTGTAAATGGGCTAGCGGGACAGGGAGATACGCAGTATTTT; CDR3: CSVNGLAGQGDTQYF
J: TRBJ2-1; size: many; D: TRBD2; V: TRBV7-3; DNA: TGTGCCAGCAGTGGTAGCGGGGGAAATGAGCAGTTCTTC; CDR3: CASSGSGGNEQFF
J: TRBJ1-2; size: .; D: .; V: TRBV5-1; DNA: TGTGCCAGCAGCTTAGCAGGGACGGACTATGGCTACACCTTC; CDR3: CASSLAGTDYGYTF
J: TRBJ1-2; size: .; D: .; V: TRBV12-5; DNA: TGTGCTGGTGGTTTGTCGCAATGGTATGGCTACACCTTC; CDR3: CAGGLSQWYGYTF
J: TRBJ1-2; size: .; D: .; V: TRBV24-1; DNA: TGTGCCACCAGTGATTTGAAGGAGGGCTACACCTTC; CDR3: CATSDLKEGYTF
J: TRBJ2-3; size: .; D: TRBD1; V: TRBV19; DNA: TGTGCCACCCAGGGGGCGGGGAGGAGTACAGATACGCAGTATTTT; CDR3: CATQGAGRSTDTQYF
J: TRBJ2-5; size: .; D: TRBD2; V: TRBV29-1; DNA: TGCAGCGTTGAATTAGCGGGGTCCCAAGAGACCCAGTACTTC; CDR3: CSVELAGSQETQYF
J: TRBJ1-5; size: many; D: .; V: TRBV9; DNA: TGTGCCAGCAGCGCGGGTGATAGCAATCAGCCCCAGCATTTT; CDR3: CASSAGDSNQPQHF
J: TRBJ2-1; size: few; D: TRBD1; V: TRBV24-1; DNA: TGTGCCACCAGTGACAAACAGGGGAATGAGCAGTTCTTC; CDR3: CATSDKQGNEQFF
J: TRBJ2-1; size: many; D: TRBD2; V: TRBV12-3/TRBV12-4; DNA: TGTGCCAGCAGCATTCCCGGGACTAGGGATAATGAGCAGTTCTTC; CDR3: CASSIPGTRDNEQFF
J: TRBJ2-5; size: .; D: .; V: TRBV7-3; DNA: TGTGCCAGCAGCTTAACCCCCGAAGAGACCCAGTACTTC; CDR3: CASSLTPEETQYF
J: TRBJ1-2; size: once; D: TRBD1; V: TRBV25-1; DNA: TGTGCCAGCAGCCGCACGACAGGGATCTATGGCTACACCTTC; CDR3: CASSRTTGIYGYTF
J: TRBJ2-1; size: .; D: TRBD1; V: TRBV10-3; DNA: TGTGCCATCAGTGGGGGGGGAGGGACAGGGGGCTACAATGAGCAGTTCTTC; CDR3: CAISGGGGTGGYNEQFF
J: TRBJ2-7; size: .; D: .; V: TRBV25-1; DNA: TGTGCCAGCAGTGGGGGGGGCAGTGGAACAGAAATAAGCTCCTACGAGCAGTACTTC; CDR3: CASSGGGSGTEISSYEQYF
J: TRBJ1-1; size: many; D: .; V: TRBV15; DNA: TGTGCCACCGGGGCACCTAACACTGAAGCTTTCTTT; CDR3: CATGAPNTEAFF
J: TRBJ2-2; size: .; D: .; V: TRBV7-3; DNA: TGCGCCAGCAGCCAAGATAACACCGGGGAGCTGTTTTTT; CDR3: CASSQDNTGELFF
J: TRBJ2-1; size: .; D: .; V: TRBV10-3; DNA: TGTGCCATCAGGGAGGACAATGAGCAGTTCTTC; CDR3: CAIREDNEQFF
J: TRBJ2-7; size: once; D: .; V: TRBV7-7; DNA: TGTGCTAGCAGCTCGCGAGTGGAAGGCGAGCAGTACTTC; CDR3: CASSSRVEGEQYF
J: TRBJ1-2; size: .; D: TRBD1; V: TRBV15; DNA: TGTGCCACCTCGGCCGGGACAGGGCAGGGCTACACCTTC; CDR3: CATSAGTGQGYTF
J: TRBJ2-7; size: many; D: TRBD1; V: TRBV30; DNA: TGTGCCTGGAGTGTAATAGGGACAGGGAGCCCCTACGAGCAGTACTTC; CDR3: CAWSVIGTGSPYEQYF
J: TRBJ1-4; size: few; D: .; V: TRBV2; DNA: TGTGCCAGCAGTGAGGGCGGTAATGAAAAACTGTTTTTT; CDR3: CASSEGGNEKLFF
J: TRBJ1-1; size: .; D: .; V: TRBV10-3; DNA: TGTGACAGCAGGGACCATTTCGGGATGAACACTGAAGCTTTCTTT; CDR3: CDSRDHFGMNTEAFF
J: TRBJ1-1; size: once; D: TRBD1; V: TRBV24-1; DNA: TGTGCCACCAGTGAGTCGGAGGGACAGGGGAAAGCTTTCTTT; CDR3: CATSESEGQGKAFF
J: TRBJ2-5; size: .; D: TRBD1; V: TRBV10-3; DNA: TGTGCCATCAGGGGGGGACAGGGTGGGGAAGAGACCCAGTACTTC; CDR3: CAIRGGQGGEETQYF
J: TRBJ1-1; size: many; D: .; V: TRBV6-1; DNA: TGTGCCAGCGGTAAGGGTGCTGAAGCTTTCTTT; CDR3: CASGKGAEAFF
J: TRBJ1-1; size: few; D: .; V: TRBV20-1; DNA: TGCAGTGCTAGAGAGGTGGGACTAAGGTCGAACACTGAAGCTTTCTTT; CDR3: CSAREVGLRSNTEAFF
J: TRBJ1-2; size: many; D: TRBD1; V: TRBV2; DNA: TGTGCCAGCAGTGAAATAGGACAGGGGATGTTTGTGCGCGGCTACACCTTC; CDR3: CASSEIGQGMFVRGYTF
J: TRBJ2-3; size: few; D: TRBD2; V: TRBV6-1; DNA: TGTGCCAGCAGTACTGGGGGACTAGTCGGGCCAGATACGCAGTATTTT; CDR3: CASSTGGLVGPDTQYF
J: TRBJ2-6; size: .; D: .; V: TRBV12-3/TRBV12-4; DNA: TGTGCCAGCTCACCAGGGTCTGGGGCCAACGTCCTGACTTTC; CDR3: CASSPGSGANVLTF